This entry lists 30 T cell receptor beta chains sequenced from one sample in a study of identical twins. One entry per CDR3 protein results from TCRdb running MiXCR on the 5' RACE reads. The data hold 350,000 to 500,000 distinct CDR3 sequences, with 18% observed a single time. Sequencing was performed on naive T cells sorted from blood. Receptor source: a man between 45 and 60 years old in good health.

In its sample, this clonotype was seen a few times. The chain recombines TRBV5-5 with TRBJ2-1; 11 bases are a match to TRBD2. The CDR3 is 15 residues long. V lost 4 bases and J lost 2; bases outside the gene matches: 2. Germline V gene sequence: CDR1 SGHKS, CDR2 YYEKEE (reference sequence). For the CDR3, the DNA is TGTGCCAGCAGCGCACTAGCGGGGGCCTACAATGAGCAGTTCTTC. Residues: CASSALAGAYNEQFF.

The table lists this clonotype with many counts. CDR3 in amino acids: CSVAPGQGNEQYF. As DNA, the CDR3 is TGCAGCGTTGCCCCGGGACAGGGGAACGAGCAGTACTTC. The J gene is TRBJ2-7, the V gene TRBV29-1, with 10 nucleotides matching TRBD1. This CDR3 has 13 residues. After removal of 4 bases from V and 5 bases from J, the junction contained 5 bases not matched to a gene. The germline V gene encodes CDR1 SQVTM and CDR2 ANQGSEA.

V usage is TRBV5-1 and J usage is TRBJ2-4, with D perhaps TRBD2 (6 bases). Germline values: CDR1 SGHRS, CDR2 YFSETQ. Deletions cut 0 bases from V and 6 bases from J, with 13 bases between. CDR3 length: 15 amino acids. CDR3 bases: TGCGCCAGCAGCTTGGATGGGGGGAACCCAAACATTCAGTACTTC. It codes for CASSLDGGNPNIQYF.

The chain links TRBV20-1 to TRBJ2-1; possibly TRBD1 or TRBD2 for D (5 bases each). Germline V gene lookup returns CDR1 DFQATT and CDR2 SNEGSKA (reference sequence). The CDR3 consists of 18 residues. V was pared by 1 base and J by 7 bases, with 26 bases between. CDR3: CSARAGTSGRRSLNEQFF. The CDR3 region has the DNA TGCAGTGCTAGAGCTGGGACGTCGGGACGGAGGTCTCTGAATGAGCAGTTCTTC.

At least ten counts were recorded for this clonotype. The chain employs TRBV10-3 and TRBJ2-7; a possible D gene is TRBD1 (6 bases). This CDR3 has 19 amino acids. CDR1 is ENHRY, CDR2 SYGVKD, per germline. Trimming took off 0 bases at V and 3 bases at J, with 24 bases between the two ends. The CDR3 reads CAISESQGLGLRPVYEQYF. The CDR3, as DNA: TGTGCCATCAGTGAGTCGCAGGGGTTAGGCCTACGCCCCGTCTACGAGCAGTACTTC.

This clonotype was observed many times. The chain carries TRBV20-1 and TRBJ2-1; TRBD2 aligns across 8 bases. Losses at the gene ends were 3 bases for V and 3 bases for J; bases not matched to a gene: 16. Germline lookup yields CDR1 DFQATT and CDR2 SNEGSKA (reference sequence). The CDR3 loop spans 18 amino acids. CDR3 loop: CSARIPQKTSVFYNEQFF. The CDR3 nucleotides read TGCAGTGCTAGGATCCCCCAAAAGACTAGCGTCTTCTACAATGAGCAGTTCTTC.

The chain is built from TRBV27 and TRBJ1-1, with a weak D call TRBD1 (6 bases). From germline, CDR1 is MNHEY and CDR2 SMNVEV (reference sequence). V was pared by 0 bases and J by 6 bases, with 11 bases between. This CDR3 comprises 14 residues. In nucleotides, the CDR3 is TGTGCCAGCAGTTTATCGACAGGTTCCCCTGAAGCTTTCTTT. As protein: CASSLSTGSPEAFF.

This clonotype has a count of ten or more. The V call is TRBV29-1, the J call TRBJ2-1; D assignment may be TRBD1 or TRBD2 (5 bases each). The V end was cut by 4 bases, the J end by 0 bases, with 10 bases between. Germline V gene lookup returns CDR1 SQVTM and CDR2 ANQGSEA. The CDR3 loop spans 14 amino acids. The CDR3 protein is CSVVGGRSYNEQFF. The DNA of the CDR3 is TGCAGCGTTGTTGGGGGACGCTCCTACAATGAGCAGTTCTTC.

Only a few counts were recorded for this clonotype. V gene TRBV15 combines with J gene TRBJ2-2; D remains unclear. V shed 8 bases and J shed 3 bases, with 7 bases lying between them. The CDR3 is made up of 12 amino acids. Germline assignment: CDR1 LNHNV and CDR2 YYDKDF (reference sequence). The DNA of the CDR3 is TGTGCCACCGGGCTATACACCGGGGAGCTGTTTTTT. Translating it yields CATGLYTGELFF.

This clonotype was detected ten times or more. The chain uses TRBV14 and TRBJ2-1; D is undetermined. Germline lookup yields CDR1 SGHDN and CDR2 FVKESK. This CDR3 spans 15 amino acids. Between the trimmed V and J ends, which lost 1 base and 8 bases, there was a span of 15 bases. CDR3 loop: CASSQGTVQRYEQFF. The CDR3 DNA sequence: TGTGCCAGCAGCCAAGGAACAGTACAGAGGTATGAGCAGTTCTTC.

V is TRBV9 and J is TRBJ2-2; possibly TRBD2 for D (6 bases). V lost 4 bases, J lost 4 bases, and 14 bases lay in between. The V gene's germline CDR1 is SGDLS and CDR2 YYNGEE. The CDR3 covers 15 residues. As DNA, the CDR3 is TGTGCCAGCAGCCAAGGGACTCGTCTCACCGGGGAGCTGTTTTTT. Its protein product is CASSQGTRLTGELFF.

V gene TRBV7-2 combines with J gene TRBJ1-1; no definite D call. There are 15 residues in the CDR3. V was trimmed by 1 base and J by 6 bases, leaving 15 bases between them. Germline V CDR1 and CDR2: SGHTA, FQGNSA. CDR3 coding DNA: TGTGCCAGCAGCTTAGTGTATGTCAGGTCGTCTGAAGCTTTCTTT. Its translation: CASSLVYVRSSEAFF.

In this sample, this clonotype turned up many times. A junction boundary mismatches the germline segment, possibly from a read error. The chain employs TRBV5-1 and TRBJ2-2, with 7 positions matching TRBD2. This CDR3 contains 16 residues. Germline V gives CDR1 SGHRS, CDR2 YFSETQ. CDR3 nucleotides: TGCGCCAGCAGCACCTCGACTAGCAGACGGGTTGGGGAGCCGTTTTTT. Translated: CASSTSTSRRVGEPFF.

This clonotype was picked up a small number of times. The chain couples TRBV6-2 or TRBV6-3 to TRBJ2-1; D unresolved. Deletions cut 4 bases from V and 3 bases from J, with 13 bases between. CDR1 is MNHEY and CDR2 is SVGEGT in the germline V gene. The CDR3 contains 15 residues. The CDR3 loop is CASSSGRRLYNEQFF. CDR3 nucleotides: TGTGCCAGCAGTTCGGGCCGCAGGCTCTACAATGAGCAGTTCTTC.

The sample holds one count of this clonotype. Because it lacks the conserved phenylalanine or tryptophan at the end, this CDR3 is likely a read error. The chain uses TRBV12-3 or TRBV12-4 and TRBJ2-7; TRBD2 might be the D (5 bases). This CDR3 region has 15 residues. Deletions cut 2 bases from V and 4 bases from J, with 15 bases between. The CDR3 DNA follows: TGTGCCAGCAGTTTAAAGCTAGCAGCCCTTTACGAGCAGTACTAC. It codes for CASSLKLAALYEQYY.

There are a few counts of this clonotype. The J gene is TRBJ1-1, the V gene TRBV5-1; D is uncertain. The CDR3 has 18 residues. V gave up 0 bases and J gave up 2 bases, with 20 bases separating them. CDR1 SGHRS and CDR2 YFSETQ come from the germline V gene. This CDR3 is CASSLGPGSYGDNTEAFF. CDR3 DNA sequence: TGCGCCAGCAGCTTGGGACCCGGATCTTACGGCGACAACACTGAAGCTTTCTTT.

This clonotype was detected ten times or more. V gene TRBV7-9 combines with J gene TRBJ2-5; no clear D gene. V was clipped by 2 bases and J by 1 base, with 8 bases between them. This CDR3 contains 14 residues. CDR1 is SEHNR, CDR2 FQNEAQ, per germline (reference sequence). The CDR3 bases are TGTGCCAGCAGCTTACGGTGGGGCCAAGAGACCCAGTACTTC. Translating gives CASSLRWGQETQYF.

In this sample, this clonotype turned up a few times. The rearrangement links TRBV7-2 to TRBJ2-3; D is possibly TRBD1 (6 bases). With 5 bases removed from V and 6 bases from J, the gap between germline ends came to 24 bases. Germline CDR1 is SGHTA and CDR2 is FQGNSA. CDR3 size: 17 residues. For the CDR3, the DNA is TGTGCCAGCAGCCGAATGACAGGACCTTATTCAGGGGATACGCAGTATTTT. Its protein is CASSRMTGPYSGDTQYF.

The rearrangement links TRBV11-2 to TRBJ2-7; the match to TRBD2 covers 11 bases. The V and J ends lost 2 bases and 7 bases, in that order; junction bases with no gene match: 4. The CDR3 is made up of 14 amino acids. Germline assignment: CDR1 SGHAT and CDR2 FQNNGV. In DNA form, the CDR3 reads TGTGCCAGCAGCTTACTAGCGGGAGGTCGAGAGCAGTACTTC. As protein: CASSLLAGGREQYF.

The V and J genes are TRBV7-9 and TRBJ2-4; 7 bases line up with TRBD2. CDR1 SEHNR and CDR2 FQNEAQ come from the germline V gene (reference sequence). The CDR3 loop spans 15 amino acids. Unmatched junction bases numbered 5, after V lost 3 bases and J lost 3 bases. CDR3: CASSLVAGGKNIQYF. The CDR3 DNA follows: TGTGCCAGCAGCTTGGTAGCGGGTGGCAAAAACATTCAGTACTTC.

V usage is TRBV27 and J usage is TRBJ2-1; 10 bases line up with TRBD2. The trim removed 5 bases at V and 8 bases at J, leaving 9 bases unmatched. Looked up from germline, CDR1 is MNHEY and CDR2 is SMNVEV (reference sequence). The CDR3 runs to 15 residues. Here the CDR3 reads CASSISGRWHDEQFF. In nucleotides, the CDR3 is TGTGCCAGCAGTATTAGCGGGAGGTGGCACGATGAGCAGTTCTTC.

This chain uses TRBV28 with TRBJ2-7; D is perhaps TRBD1 (6 bases). CDR3 size: 15 residues. Germline CDR1 is MDHEN and CDR2 is SYDVKM. Trimming took 1 base from V and 2 from J, leaving 12 bases between them. The CDR3 coding sequence is TGTGCCAGCAGTTTATCAGGACAGTTAACCTACGAGCAGTACTTC. Translated: CASSLSGQLTYEQYF.

The chain links TRBV6-1 to TRBJ2-1; D remains unclear. The germline gives CDR1 MNHNS, CDR2 SASEGT. This CDR3 has 15 residues. V was clipped by 1 base and J by 6 bases, with 13 bases between them. This chain's CDR3 is CASSEGSTPSNEQFF. The CDR3 region has the DNA TGTGCCAGCAGTGAAGGGTCGACTCCCTCCAATGAGCAGTTCTTC.

The table lists this clonotype with a count of one. The chain uses TRBV4-1 and TRBJ2-6, with D unresolved. The germline V gene has CDR1 MGHRA and CDR2 YSYEKL. V was shortened by 1 base and J by 0 bases, with 13 bases between the two germline ends. The CDR3 contains 18 residues. Here the CDR3 DNA reads TGCGCCAGCAGCCAAGGGGCCAAGAGAAGCTCTGGGGCCAACGTCCTGACTTTC. Residues: CASSQGAKRSSGANVLTF.

This clonotype was picked up a small number of times. The V gene is TRBV27, the J gene TRBJ2-7, with D maybe TRBD2 (6 bases). The CDR3 has 16 amino acids. V shed 2 bases and J shed 4 bases, with 18 bases lying between them. The germline V gene has CDR1 MNHEY and CDR2 SMNVEV (reference sequence). This chain's CDR3 is CASSLTPGAGGYEQYF. The CDR3 region has the DNA TGTGCCAGCAGTTTAACCCCGGGAGCCGGAGGGTACGAGCAGTACTTC.

This clonotype was counted a few times. This rearrangement joins TRBV2 to TRBJ2-7; 7 bases align to TRBD1. Germline values: CDR1 SNHLY, CDR2 FYNNEI. This CDR3 region has 13 residues. Unmatched junction bases numbered 5, after V lost 6 bases and J lost 3 bases. The chain's CDR3 is CASSTGTVYEQYF. Here the CDR3 DNA reads TGTGCCAGCAGCACCGGGACAGTCTACGAGCAGTACTTC.

This rearrangement joins TRBV6-2 or TRBV6-3 to TRBJ2-5, with D possibly TRBD1 on 7 matching bases. Trimming left V 7 bases short and J 5 bases short, with 20 bases between. The CDR3 is made up of 15 amino acids. Germline values: CDR1 MNHEY, CDR2 SVGEGT. The CDR3 DNA reads TGTGCCAGCACCAAGGGTCGCGGGACAGAGGAGACCCAGTACTTC. It yields the protein CASTKGRGTEETQYF.

This clonotype occurred many times. The chain has TRBV29-1 and TRBJ2-2; D is unresolved. V lost 7 bases and J lost 5, with 8 bases in between. Germline V lookup: CDR1 SQVTM, CDR2 ANQGSEA. The CDR3 contains 11 residues. CDR3 sequence (DNA): TGCAGCGGCCTAGTAACCGGGGAGCTGTTTTTT. It is translated as CSGLVTGELFF.

This clonotype was seen ten or more times. The chain employs TRBV5-1 and TRBJ1-4, with D perhaps matching TRBD1 (5 bases). This CDR3 contains 14 residues. V lost 4 bases and J 8 bases, leaving 15 bases between the germline ends. From germline, CDR1 is SGHRS and CDR2 YFSETQ. The CDR3 DNA follows: TGCGCCAGCAGCCCCGGGGCCCAGAGGGAAAAACTGTTTTTT. Translating gives CASSPGAQREKLFF.

This clonotype was found many times. CDR3 residues: CAWTPKTGRYNEQFF. In DNA, the CDR3 is TGTGCCTGGACCCCAAAGACCGGACGGTACAATGAGCAGTTCTTC. The rearrangement links TRBV30 to TRBJ2-1; no firm D call. This CDR3 has 15 amino acids. The V end lost 4 bases, the J end lost 4 bases, and 17 bases lay between the germline ends. CDR1 is GTSNPN, CDR2 SVGIG, per germline (reference sequence).